These T cell receptor beta chains were read from a single sample in a study of CD4 T cells in relation to SARS-CoV-2 and coronaviruses. The antigens of these receptors remain unknown. The assay was immunoSEQ multiplex PCR, and TCRdb's table has in-frame clones only and misses some. The sample lists 25,000 to 35,000 clones, 76% occurring once. The specimen sequenced was CD4+ T cells from PBMCs, cultured in vitro. The receptors were sampled from a human donor in good health. Each CDR3 is given with its conserved first and last residue. The order of the fields is clone size, J gene, D gene, V gene, CDR3 protein, CDR3 DNA. D genes are given only for firm matches. Size values are once, few and many counts, or a class for expanded clones, and some rows have none.

. TRBJ1-1 . TRBV6-6 CAAGGGNTEAFF TGTGCCGCGGGAGGGGGGAACACTGAAGCTTTCTTT
once TRBJ1-6 TRBD1 TRBV19 CASSIQGAASPLHF TGTGCCAGTAGTATTCAGGGGGCGGCTTCACCCCTCCACTTT
. TRBJ2-1 TRBD2 TRBV7-3 CASSSGLAGGNEQFF TGTGCCAGCAGCTCGGGACTAGCGGGAGGGAATGAGCAGTTCTTC
once TRBJ2-5 TRBD2 TRBV6-2/TRBV6-3 CASSYPFWASGLIQETQYF TGTGCCAGCAGTTACCCTTTTTGGGCTAGCGGGCTTATCCAAGAGACCCAGTACTTC
. TRBJ1-1 . TRBV6-5 CASSPQGGGTEAFF TGTGCCAGCAGTCCACAGGGAGGAGGCACTGAAGCTTTCTTT
once TRBJ1-3 . TRBV27 CASSSFRTPGNTIYF TGTGCCAGCAGTTCCTTCCGGACGCCTGGAAACACCATATATTTT
. TRBJ1-1 . TRBV5-1 CASSLNGANTEAFF TGCGCCAGCAGCTTGAACGGAGCGAACACTGAAGCTTTCTTT
. TRBJ1-3 . TRBV6-6 CASSPGTIGNTIYF TGTGCCAGCAGTCCCGGGACGATTGGAAACACCATATATTTT
. TRBJ2-5 TRBD2 TRBV25-1 CASSAGLAGGQETQYF TGTGCCAGCAGCGCGGGACTAGCGGGGGGACAAGAGACCCAGTACTTC
. TRBJ2-7 . TRBV7-8 CASSPQTWPSSYEQYF TGTGCCAGCAGCCCACAAACCTGGCCGAGCTCCTACGAGCAGTACTTC
. TRBJ2-1 TRBD1 TRBV5-6 CASSSLTGTGDYNEQFF TGTGCCAGCAGCTCACTCACCGGGACAGGGGACTACAATGAGCAGTTCTTC
. TRBJ1-6 . TRBV10-3 CAIRPSGRDSPLHF TGTGCCATCAGGCCTAGCGGGCGGGATTCACCCCTCCACTTT
. TRBJ1-5 TRBD1 TRBV11-2 CASSLERGPGQPQHF TGTGCCAGCAGCTTAGAAAGGGGGCCGGGGCAGCCCCAGCATTTT
. TRBJ2-2 . TRBV4-2 CASSQGAANTGELFF TGTGCCAGCAGCCAAGGTGCAGCGAACACCGGGGAGCTGTTTTTT
. TRBJ2-5 TRBD2 TRBV18 CASSPQAGKQETQYF TGTGCCAGCTCACCACAAGCGGGGAAACAAGAGACCCAGTACTTC
. TRBJ1-5 . TRBV6-2/TRBV6-3 CASSLRGEQPQHF TGTGCCAGCAGCCTAAGGGGGGAACAGCCCCAGCATTTT
. TRBJ2-1 . TRBV18 CASSPPGAFYEQFF TGTGCCAGCTCACCACCAGGGGCTTTTTATGAGCAGTTCTTC
. TRBJ1-4 . TRBV30 CAWSVQEKLFF TGTGCCTGGAGTGTACAGGAAAAACTGTTTTTT